This T cell receptor beta chain comes out of a study of neurological immune-mediated disorders. In the study overall: Multiple sclerosis patients numbering approximately 34 comprised roughly 31 relapsing-remitting and 3 secondary progressive patients.

This clonotype was seen many times. Its target is not known. Broader study findings: Neither clinical nor MRI features were found to be associated with the multiple sclerosis repertoire cluster.

Germline CDR1 is SGHTA and CDR2 is FQGNSA. The V gene lost 5 bases and the J gene lost 4 bases, with 11 bases spanning the gap. The CDR3 has 13 amino acids. cDNA was made by 5'RACE with 10-nucleotide random UMIs. Every sequencing run returned over 160 million TCR-beta sequences, which were derived from 15-18 subjects. Each CDR3 protein gets one entry after TCRdb re-called the 5' RACE reads with MiXCR. Of 65,000 to 85,000 distinct CDR3 sequences in the sample, 3.2% were seen once. The chain combines TRBV7-2 with TRBJ2-5, with TRBD1 as a possible D gene (7 bases). The sequencing sample was made of PBMCs. The source of this sequence is a woman in her 50s with multiple sclerosis. As DNA, the CDR3 is TGTGCCAGCAGCCAGGGGGGTTTAGAGACCCAGTACTTC. Translation: CASSQGGLETQYF.